Below are 5 T cell receptor beta chains sequenced from a single sample in a study of beta chain features in type 1 diabetes. Study conclusions and caveats: TCRB CDR3s were moderately but significantly shorter in Type 1 diabetes patients in all four CD4+ subsets.

The entirety of the isolated RNA underwent reverse transcription, so expressed TCRB transcripts were sequenced. Profiled with immunoSEQ multiplex PCR; TCRdb holds only in-frame clones, not every one. The sample lists 600,000 to 700,000 clones, around an eighth seen once, with about 0.02% in the top ten. The antigens of these receptors remain unknown. Sequenced sample: naive CD4+ T cells from blood. These receptor sequences come from a man between 18 and 29 years old with type 1 diabetes.

This clone showed up just a few times. The chain recombines TRBV2 with TRBJ2-7; D may match TRBD1 or TRBD2 (6 bases each). The CDR3 runs 12 residues. Germline values: CDR1 SNHLY, CDR2 FYNNEI. The V end was cut by 6 bases, the J end by 4 bases, with 10 bases between. CDR3 amino acids: CASRRGDYEQYF. The CDR3 region has the DNA TGTGCCAGCAGGAGGGGGGATTACGAGCAGTACTTC.

The CDR3 nucleotides read TGTGCCAGCAGCCCCCTATACAGGGAGGCTGAAGCTTTCTTT. It yields the protein CASSPLYREAEAFF. This sequence joins TRBV7-9 and TRBJ1-1, with D possibly matching TRBD1 (6 bases). CDR1 SEHNR and CDR2 FQNEAQ come from the germline V gene (reference sequence). This CDR3 comprises 14 residues. V lost 5 bases and J 6 bases, leaving 16 bases between the germline ends.

The chain couples TRBV11-2 to TRBJ2-1, with 12 bases aligning to TRBD2. The germline gives CDR1 SGHAT, CDR2 FQNNGV. J gave up 0 bases and V 5 bases, and 5 bases lay outside the gene matches. The CDR3 is made up of 17 amino acids. The CDR3: CASSPRTSGNSYNEQFF. The CDR3, as DNA: TGTGCCAGCAGCCCCCGGACTAGCGGGAACTCCTACAATGAGCAGTTCTTC.

This clone has a handful of counts. Different DNA sequences within this sample yield the same CDR3. The rearrangement uses TRBV7-9 and TRBJ1-5; weak D call: TRBD1 (6 bases). V dropped 6 bases and J dropped 2 bases, with 11 bases sitting between them. Germline lookup yields CDR1 SEHNR and CDR2 FQNEAQ (reference sequence). CDR3 length equals 14 residues. CDR3 nucleotide sequence: TGTGCCAGCAGTTCAGGGGCGGGCAATCAGCCCCAGCATTTT. This sequence encodes CASSSGAGNQPQHF.

Only a few counts were recorded for this clone. J is TRBJ2-1 and V is TRBV5-1; D perhaps matches TRBD2 (5 bases). The CDR3 length is 14 residues. V gave up 0 bases and J gave up 5 bases, with 9 bases separating them. Germline CDR1 and CDR2: SGHRS and YFSETQ. CDR3 DNA: TGCGCCAGCAGCTTGGCGGGATTCAACAATGAGCAGTTCTTC. Its protein product is CASSLAGFNNEQFF.